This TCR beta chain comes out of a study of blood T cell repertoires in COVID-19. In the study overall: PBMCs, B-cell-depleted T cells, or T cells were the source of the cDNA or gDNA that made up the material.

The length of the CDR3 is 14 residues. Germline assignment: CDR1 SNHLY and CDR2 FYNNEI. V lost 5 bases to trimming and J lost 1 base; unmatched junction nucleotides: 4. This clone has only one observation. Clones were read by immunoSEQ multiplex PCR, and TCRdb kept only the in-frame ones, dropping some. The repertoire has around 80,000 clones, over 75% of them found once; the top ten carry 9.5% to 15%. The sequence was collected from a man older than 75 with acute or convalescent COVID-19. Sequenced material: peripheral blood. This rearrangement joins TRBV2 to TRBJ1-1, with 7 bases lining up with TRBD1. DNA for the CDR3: TGTGCCAGCAGTTACAGGGGCAGGAACACTGAAGCTTTCTTT. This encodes CASSYRGRNTEAFF.